Below, 18 T cell receptor beta chains from the same sample are listed, as sequenced in a study of OX40 agonist ivuxolimab in advanced cancers. Preparation of the library involved the immunoSEQ multiplex PCR assay. TCRdb stores this immuneACCESS table with in-frame sequences only. Part of the clones is absent; in the studies checked, under half of the shortfall reflects unresolved V genes, and no reason is known for the rest. This sample has 70,000 to 95,000 clones in its table, and more than 75% of those were observed once. The ten largest clones represent around 6.9% of the sample. Sequencing used CD4+ or CD8+ T cells sorted from blood, obtained in a trial of the OX40 agonist ivuxolimab. Receptor source: an adult with an advanced solid tumor such as melanoma, head and neck, liver or kidney cancer.

The rearrangement joins TRBV11-3 to TRBJ2-3; D possibly matches TRBD1 or TRBD2 (5 bases each). CDR1 and CDR2 from the germline V gene are SGHNT and YENEEA. This CDR3 comprises 14 residues. Trimming left V 6 bases short and J 5 bases short, with 15 bases between. DNA of the CDR3: TGTGCCAGCAGTCTTCCGGAGAGGGGAGATACGCAGTATTTT. Translation gives CASSLPERGDTQYF.

This rearrangement joins TRBV19 to TRBJ1-2; D remains unclear. The CDR3 loop spans 13 amino acids. CDR1 and CDR2 (germline): LNHDA, SQIVND (reference sequence). The germline V and J ends were trimmed by 0 bases and 12 bases, with 14 bases remaining between them. For the CDR3, the DNA is TGTGCCAGTAGTATAGATCTACGAGGGCTTGACACCTTC. It encodes CASSIDLRGLDTF.

The gene calls are TRBV15 and TRBJ2-7; D is perhaps TRBD2 (6 bases). The CDR3 covers 14 residues. CDR1 and CDR2 (germline): LNHNV, YYDKDF (reference sequence). Trimming took off 0 bases at V and 3 bases at J, with 9 bases between the two ends. The CDR3 coding sequence is TGTGCCACCAGCAGAGATACTAGCAGCTACGAGCAGTACTTC. Translated, it gives CATSRDTSSYEQYF.

The J gene is TRBJ2-5, the V gene TRBV30; 8 positions agree with TRBD2. The CDR3 runs 15 residues. CDR1 is GTSNPN and CDR2 is SVGIG in the germline V gene (reference sequence). V was clipped by 5 bases and J by 2 bases; unmatched bases: 10. The CDR3 bases are TGTGCCTGGGATTCGGGACTAGGGGGACAAGAGACCCAGTACTTC. This sequence encodes CAWDSGLGGQETQYF. Complete variable domain (other parts from reference TRBV30 and TRBJ2-5): SQTIHQWPATLVQPVGSPLSLECTVEGTSNPNLYWYRQAAGRGLQLLFYSVGIGQISSEVPQNLSASRPQDRQFILSSKKLLLSDSGFYLCAWDSGLGGQETQYFGPGTRLLVL.

This clone was detected a few times. The chain is built from TRBV14 and TRBJ2-5; 14 nucleotides line up with TRBD2. Germline loops: CDR1 SGHDN, CDR2 FVKESK. V shed 5 bases, J shed 5 bases, and the junction held 13 bases outside the gene matches. This CDR3 comprises 18 residues. The CDR3 nucleotides read TGTGCCAGCAGCAGGGGACTTGGACTAGCGGGAGGAGGGGAGACCCAGTACTTC. This codes for CASSRGLGLAGGGETQYF. Variable domain in full (rest from reference TRBV14 and TRBJ2-5): EAGVTQFPSHSVIEKGQTVTLRCDPISGHDNLYWYRRVMGKEIKFLLHFVKESKQDESGMPNNRFLAERTGGTYSTLKVQPAELEDSGVYFCASSRGLGLAGGGETQYFGPGTRLLVL.

This clone was counted a single time. V and J are TRBV21-1 and TRBJ2-3; the table's D call, TRBD2, has no DNA check behind it. TRBV21-1 is classified as a pseudogene. This CDR3 has 14 amino acids. Here the CDR3 reads CASGRGVETDTQYF. In DNA, the CDR3 is TGTGCCAGCGGTCGGGGAGTGGAGACAGATACGCAGTATTTT.

This clone was detected only a few times. This rearrangement joins TRBV14 to TRBJ1-1, with 11 bases identical to TRBD1. The V gene end was trimmed by 3 bases and the J gene end by 6 bases; junction bases not matched to a gene: 6. The CDR3 sequence is 15 residues long. Germline values: CDR1 SGHDN, CDR2 FVKESK. The CDR3 DNA is TGTGCCAGCAGCCACATCGGACAGGGGGCCCCTGAAGCTTTCTTT. It yields the protein CASSHIGQGAPEAFF.

V and J are TRBV11-3 and TRBJ2-7; 8 bases line up with TRBD2. CDR1 SGHNT and CDR2 YENEEA come from the germline V gene. CDR3 length equals 14 residues. V was clipped by 5 bases and J by 1 base; unmatched bases: 4. The DNA of the CDR3 is TGTGCCAGCAGCCCGGGACTAGAATCCTACGAGCAGTACTTC. Translated: CASSPGLESYEQYF.

The DNA for the CDR3 is TGTGCCAGCTGGCCGGGCAACACCGGGGAGCTGTTTTTT. It codes for CASWPGNTGELFF. The chain combines TRBV6-5 with TRBJ2-2; D gene ambiguous. Deletions cut 8 bases from V and 2 bases from J, with 9 bases between. This CDR3 has 13 residues. From germline, CDR1 is MNHEY and CDR2 SVGAGI.

V is TRBV6-5 and J is TRBJ2-7, with D tentatively TRBD2 (6 bases). V lost 0 bases to trimming and J lost 3 bases, with 12 bases between them. CDR1 is MNHEY, CDR2 SVGAGI, per germline. The CDR3 is 15 residues long. The CDR3, as DNA: TGTGCCAGCAGTTACTCTGGGGCGGGAATCTACGAGCAGTACTTC. It is translated as CASSYSGAGIYEQYF.

The chain is built from TRBV4-3 and TRBJ2-1; no clear D. CDR3 length: 13 residues. V was clipped by 0 bases and J by 4 bases, with 4 bases between them. Germline CDR1 LGHNA, CDR2 YSLEER. In DNA form, the CDR3 reads TGCGCCAGCAGCCAAGAGGCGTACAATGAGCAGTTCTTC. As protein: CASSQEAYNEQFF.

This clone came up a few times. This chain connects TRBV6-6 to TRBJ1-1, with a weak D call TRBD1 (5 bases). Germline V CDR1 and CDR2: MNHNY, SVGAGI (reference sequence). The V gene lost 7 bases and the J gene lost 5 bases, with 14 bases spanning the gap. The CDR3 has 13 amino acids. CDR3 coding DNA: TGTGCCAGCACCGATGAGGGGTGGACTGAAGCTTTCTTT. Translated: CASTDEGWTEAFF.

The CDR3 DNA reads as TGCGCCAGCAGCAGGGAGGGTTGGGGATCCTACGAGCAGTACTTC. It translates to CASSREGWGSYEQYF. The V and J genes are TRBV5-1 and TRBJ2-7, with 7 bases aligning to TRBD2. V lost 4 bases, J lost 1 base, and 8 bases stayed unmatched. CDR3 size: 15 residues. Per the germline V gene, CDR1 is SGHRS and CDR2 is YFSETQ.

V gene TRBV5-5 combines with J gene TRBJ2-1, with D possibly TRBD1 on 5 matching bases. The V end was cut by 1 base, the J end by 9 bases, with 14 bases between. The CDR3 sequence is 14 residues long. Germline CDR1 SGHKS, CDR2 YYEKEE (reference sequence). CDR3: CASSLWQGNGEQFF. CDR3 nucleotide sequence: TGTGCCAGCAGCTTGTGGCAGGGAAATGGTGAGCAGTTCTTC.

The chain uses TRBV29-1 and TRBJ1-2; TRBD1 agrees at 7 bases. The germline CDR1 and CDR2 sequences are SQVTM and ANQGSEA. This CDR3 comprises 13 residues. V gave up 5 bases and J gave up 5 bases; unmatched junction bases: 8. The CDR3 coding sequence is TGCAGCGTTTACGACAGGGTGACATATGGCTACACCTTC. Its translation: CSVYDRVTYGYTF.

This clone was seen once. The chain employs TRBV19 and TRBJ1-3, with no clear D. Germline V gene sequence: CDR1 LNHDA, CDR2 SQIVND (reference sequence). The CDR3 sequence is 19 residues long. V gave up 6 bases and J gave up 0 bases, with 24 bases separating them. The CDR3: CASSLSSGEYSNSGNTIYF. DNA for the CDR3: TGTGCCAGTAGCCTCTCTTCTGGAGAGTACTCTAACTCTGGAAACACCATATATTTT.

The J gene is TRBJ2-5, the V gene TRBV7-8, with 9 bases lining up with TRBD2. Trimming cost V 7 bases and J 5 bases; bases outside gene matches: 8. The CDR3 loop spans 14 amino acids. The germline gives CDR1 SGHVS, CDR2 FQNEAQ. CDR3 protein: CASKVAGAGETQYF. The CDR3, as DNA: TGTGCCAGCAAGGTAGCGGGAGCAGGGGAGACCCAGTACTTC.

The chain has TRBV7-2 and TRBJ2-3; maybe TRBD2 (5 bases). Germline assignment: CDR1 SGHTA and CDR2 FQGNSA. The germline V and J ends were trimmed by 5 bases and 5 bases, with 14 bases remaining between them. This CDR3 comprises 14 residues. The CDR3: CASSPPRGQDTQYF. The CDR3 nucleotides are TGTGCCAGCAGCCCCCCCAGAGGGCAAGATACGCAGTATTTT.